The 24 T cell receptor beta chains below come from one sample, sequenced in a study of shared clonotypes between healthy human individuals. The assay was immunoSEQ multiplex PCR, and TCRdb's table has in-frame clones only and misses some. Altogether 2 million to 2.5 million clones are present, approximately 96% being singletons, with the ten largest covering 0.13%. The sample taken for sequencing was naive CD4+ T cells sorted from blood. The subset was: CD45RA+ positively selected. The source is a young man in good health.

The CDR3 nucleotides read TGTGCCACCAGCCTCCGGACAGGGGATGCCTATGGCTACACCTTC. It specifies CATSLRTGDAYGYTF. This sequence joins TRBV15 and TRBJ1-2, with 9 bases identical to TRBD1. The CDR3 is made up of 15 amino acids. From germline, CDR1 is LNHNV and CDR2 YYDKDF (reference sequence). V shed 5 bases, J shed 4 bases, and the junction held 8 bases outside the gene matches.

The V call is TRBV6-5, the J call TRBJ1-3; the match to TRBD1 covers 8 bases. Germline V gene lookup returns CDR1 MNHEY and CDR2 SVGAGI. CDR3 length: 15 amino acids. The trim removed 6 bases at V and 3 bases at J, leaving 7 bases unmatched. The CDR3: CASRTGQDFGNTIYF. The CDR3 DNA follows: TGTGCCAGCAGAACGGGACAGGATTTTGGAAACACCATATATTTT.

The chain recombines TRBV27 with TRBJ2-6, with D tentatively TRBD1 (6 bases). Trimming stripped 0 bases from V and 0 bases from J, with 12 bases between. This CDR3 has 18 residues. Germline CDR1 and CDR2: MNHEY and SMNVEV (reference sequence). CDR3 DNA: TGTGCCAGCAGTTTATCTACAGGGAAAAGCTCTGGGGCCAACGTCCTGACTTTC. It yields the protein CASSLSTGKSSGANVLTF.

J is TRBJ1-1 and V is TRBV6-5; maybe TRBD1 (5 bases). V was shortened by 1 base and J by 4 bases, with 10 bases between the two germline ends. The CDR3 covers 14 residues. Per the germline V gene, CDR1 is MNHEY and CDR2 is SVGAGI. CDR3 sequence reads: CASSYFQGGTEAFF. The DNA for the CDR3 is TGTGCCAGCAGTTACTTTCAGGGTGGCACTGAAGCTTTCTTT.

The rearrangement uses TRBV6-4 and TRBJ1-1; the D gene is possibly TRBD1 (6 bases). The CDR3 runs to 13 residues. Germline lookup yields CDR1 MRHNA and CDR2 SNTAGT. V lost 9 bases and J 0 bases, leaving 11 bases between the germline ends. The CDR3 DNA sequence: TGTGCCAGTAGACAGGTACTGAACACTGAAGCTTTCTTT. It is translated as CASRQVLNTEAFF.

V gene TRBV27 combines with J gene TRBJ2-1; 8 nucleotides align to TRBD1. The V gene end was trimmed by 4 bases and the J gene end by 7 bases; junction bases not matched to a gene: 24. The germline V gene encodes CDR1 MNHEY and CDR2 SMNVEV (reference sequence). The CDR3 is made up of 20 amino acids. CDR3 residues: CASSSRTGTVLQSYRNEQFF. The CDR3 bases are TGTGCCAGCAGTTCCCGGACAGGGACTGTCTTACAGTCTTATAGGAATGAGCAGTTCTTC.

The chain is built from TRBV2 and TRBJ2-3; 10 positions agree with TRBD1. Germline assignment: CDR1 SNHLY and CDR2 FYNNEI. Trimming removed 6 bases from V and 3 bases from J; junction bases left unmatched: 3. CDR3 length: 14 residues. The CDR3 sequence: CASRKGQGTDTQYF. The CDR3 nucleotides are TGTGCCAGCAGGAAGGGACAGGGGACAGATACGCAGTATTTT.

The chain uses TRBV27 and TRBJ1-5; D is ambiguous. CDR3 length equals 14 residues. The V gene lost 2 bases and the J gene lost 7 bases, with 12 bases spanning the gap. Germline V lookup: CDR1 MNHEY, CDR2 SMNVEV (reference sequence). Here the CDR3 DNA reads TGTGCCAGCAGTTTAGAACCGGGTTTCCAGCCCCAGCATTTT. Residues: CASSLEPGFQPQHF.

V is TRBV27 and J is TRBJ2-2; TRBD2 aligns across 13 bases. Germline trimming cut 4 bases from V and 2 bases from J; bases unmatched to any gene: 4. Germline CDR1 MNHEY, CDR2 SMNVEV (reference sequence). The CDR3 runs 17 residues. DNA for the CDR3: TGTGCCAGCAGTTCGACTAGCGGGAGGAAAAACACCGGGGAGCTGTTTTTT. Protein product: CASSSTSGRKNTGELFF.

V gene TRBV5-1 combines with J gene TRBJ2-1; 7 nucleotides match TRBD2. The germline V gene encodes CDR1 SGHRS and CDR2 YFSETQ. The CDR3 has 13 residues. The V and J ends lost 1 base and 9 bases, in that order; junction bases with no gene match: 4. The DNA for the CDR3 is TGCGCCAGCAGCTTGATTCTAGCGGCTGAGCAGTTCTTC. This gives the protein CASSLILAAEQFF.

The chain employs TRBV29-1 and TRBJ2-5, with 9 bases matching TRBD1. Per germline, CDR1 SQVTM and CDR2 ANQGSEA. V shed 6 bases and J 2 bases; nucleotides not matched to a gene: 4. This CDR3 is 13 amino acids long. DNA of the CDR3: TGCAGCGTCGGACAGGGGCGGCAAGAGACCCAGTACTTC. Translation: CSVGQGRQETQYF.

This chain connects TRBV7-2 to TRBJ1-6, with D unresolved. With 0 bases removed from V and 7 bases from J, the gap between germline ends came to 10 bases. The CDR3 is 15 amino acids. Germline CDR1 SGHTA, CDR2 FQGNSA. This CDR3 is CASSLAGLGNSPLHF. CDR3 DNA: TGTGCCAGCAGCTTAGCGGGATTGGGGAATTCACCCCTCCACTTT. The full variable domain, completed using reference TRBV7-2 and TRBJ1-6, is GAGVSQSPSNKVTEKGKDVELRCDPISGHTALYWYRQSLGQGLEFLIYFQGNSAPDKSGLPSDRFSAERTGGSVSTLTIQRTQQEDSAVYLCASSLAGLGNSPLHFGNGTRLTVT.

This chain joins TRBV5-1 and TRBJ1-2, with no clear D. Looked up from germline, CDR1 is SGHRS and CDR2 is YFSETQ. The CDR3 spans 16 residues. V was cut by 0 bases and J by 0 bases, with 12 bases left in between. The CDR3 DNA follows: TGCGCCAGCAGCTTGGGGGCAGGAATTACTAACTATGGCTACACCTTC. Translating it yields CASSLGAGITNYGYTF.

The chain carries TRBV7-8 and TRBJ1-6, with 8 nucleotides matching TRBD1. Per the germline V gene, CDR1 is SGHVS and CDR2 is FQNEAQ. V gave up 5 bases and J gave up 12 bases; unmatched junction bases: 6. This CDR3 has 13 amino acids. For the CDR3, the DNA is TGTGCCAGCAGCGAGGACAGGGCCTTACCCCTCCACTTT. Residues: CASSEDRALPLHF.

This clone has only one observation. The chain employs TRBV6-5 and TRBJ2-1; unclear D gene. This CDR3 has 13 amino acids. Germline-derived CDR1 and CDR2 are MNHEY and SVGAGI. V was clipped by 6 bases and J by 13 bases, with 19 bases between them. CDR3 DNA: TGTGCCAGCAGATTTTTGAAGGAGACGGATCAGTTCTTC. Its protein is CASRFLKETDQFF.

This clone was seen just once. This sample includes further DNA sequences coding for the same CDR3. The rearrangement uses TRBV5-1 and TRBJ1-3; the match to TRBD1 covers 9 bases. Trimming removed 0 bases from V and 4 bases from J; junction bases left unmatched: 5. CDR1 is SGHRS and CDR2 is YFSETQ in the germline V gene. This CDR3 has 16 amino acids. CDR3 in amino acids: CASSLVGQGSGNTIYF. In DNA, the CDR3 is TGCGCCAGCAGCTTGGTGGGACAGGGATCCGGAAACACCATATATTTT.

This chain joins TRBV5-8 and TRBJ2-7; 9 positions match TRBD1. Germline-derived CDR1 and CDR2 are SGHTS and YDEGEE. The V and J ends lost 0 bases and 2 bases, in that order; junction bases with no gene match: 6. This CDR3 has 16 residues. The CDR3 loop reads CASSLGGQGKTYEQYF. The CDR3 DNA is TGTGCCAGCAGCTTGGGGGGACAGGGAAAGACCTACGAGCAGTACTTC.

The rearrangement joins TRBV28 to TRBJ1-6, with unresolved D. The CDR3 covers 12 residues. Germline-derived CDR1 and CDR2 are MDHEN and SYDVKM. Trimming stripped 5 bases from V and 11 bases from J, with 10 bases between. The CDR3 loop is CASSPASTPLHF. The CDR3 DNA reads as TGTGCCAGCAGTCCAGCCTCCACACCCCTCCACTTT.

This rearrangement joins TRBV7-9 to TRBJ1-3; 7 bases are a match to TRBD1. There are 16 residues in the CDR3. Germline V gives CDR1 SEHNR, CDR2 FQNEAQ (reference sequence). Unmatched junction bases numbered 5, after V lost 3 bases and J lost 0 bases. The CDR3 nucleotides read TGTGCCAGCAGCTTGAAGACAGGGCTCTCTGGAAACACCATATATTTT. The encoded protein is CASSLKTGLSGNTIYF.

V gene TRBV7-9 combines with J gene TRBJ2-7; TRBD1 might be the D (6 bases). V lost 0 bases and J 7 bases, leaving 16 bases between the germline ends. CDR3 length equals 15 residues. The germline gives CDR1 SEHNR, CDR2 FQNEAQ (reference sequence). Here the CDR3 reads CASSLARQSQGEQYF. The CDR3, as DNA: TGTGCCAGCAGCTTAGCTCGACAGTCCCAGGGGGAGCAGTACTTC.

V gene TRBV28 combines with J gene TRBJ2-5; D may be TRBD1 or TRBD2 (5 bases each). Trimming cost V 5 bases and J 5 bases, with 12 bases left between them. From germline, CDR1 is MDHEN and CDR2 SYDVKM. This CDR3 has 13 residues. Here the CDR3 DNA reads TGTGCCAGCAGTCGGGACCCTGGGGAGACCCAGTACTTC. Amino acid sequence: CASSRDPGETQYF.

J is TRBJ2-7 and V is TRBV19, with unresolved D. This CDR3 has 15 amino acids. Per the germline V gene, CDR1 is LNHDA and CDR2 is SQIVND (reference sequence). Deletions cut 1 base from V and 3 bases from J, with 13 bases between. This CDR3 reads CASSIGTRPSYEQYF. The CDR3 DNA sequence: TGTGCCAGTAGTATAGGGACGAGGCCGAGCTACGAGCAGTACTTC.

The CDR3 DNA is TGTGCCTTGGAGGGGGACAGGGGGCTCCCAGCATATGGCTACACCTTC. Encoded protein: CALEGDRGLPAYGYTF. The gene calls are TRBV7-9 and TRBJ1-2; 12 bases fit TRBD1. This CDR3 is built from 16 residues. Germline CDR1 and CDR2: SEHNR and FQNEAQ (reference sequence). The V and J ends lost 11 bases and 5 bases, in that order; junction bases with no gene match: 15.

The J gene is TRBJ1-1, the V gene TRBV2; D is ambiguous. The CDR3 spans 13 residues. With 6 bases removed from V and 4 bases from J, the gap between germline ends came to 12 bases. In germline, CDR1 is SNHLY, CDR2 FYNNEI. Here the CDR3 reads CASRESVSTEAFF. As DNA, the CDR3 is TGTGCCAGCAGAGAGAGCGTCAGCACTGAAGCTTTCTTT.